This TCR beta chain derives from a study of shared clonotypes between healthy human individuals. Replicate sorted-subset PCRs were loaded with approximately 190 ng DNA, about 28,000 T cell genomes. This table comes from immunoSEQ multiplex PCR, and its TCRdb copy is limited to in-frame clones, with some not included. The sample records 950,000 to 1,100,000 clones, around 78% being singletons. Nashville, Tennessee was home to all donors, each a Caucasian adult. About this clone itself: Its cognate antigen is unknown.

The germline gives CDR1 MNHEY, CDR2 SMNVEV (reference sequence). There are 17 residues in the CDR3. V lost 2 bases and J 2 bases, leaving 19 bases between the germline ends. Study-level points and caveats: Relative to clonotypes present in all four donors, those not shared had lower generation probabilities. The study drew on few donors, limiting represented genetic and exposure-history diversity.

This receptor was taken from a man between 18 and 35 years old in good health. Some clones in this sample may be carry-over from other donors' samples. The chain carries TRBV27 and TRBJ2-7; weak D call: TRBD2 (5 bases). Sequenced: memory CD4+ T cells from PBMCs. Sample subset: CD45RA-negative fraction. The CDR3 region is CASSLRAVIVLAYEQYF. Here the CDR3 DNA reads TGTGCCAGCAGTTTAAGGGCAGTTATTGTACTAGCCTACGAGCAGTACTTC.